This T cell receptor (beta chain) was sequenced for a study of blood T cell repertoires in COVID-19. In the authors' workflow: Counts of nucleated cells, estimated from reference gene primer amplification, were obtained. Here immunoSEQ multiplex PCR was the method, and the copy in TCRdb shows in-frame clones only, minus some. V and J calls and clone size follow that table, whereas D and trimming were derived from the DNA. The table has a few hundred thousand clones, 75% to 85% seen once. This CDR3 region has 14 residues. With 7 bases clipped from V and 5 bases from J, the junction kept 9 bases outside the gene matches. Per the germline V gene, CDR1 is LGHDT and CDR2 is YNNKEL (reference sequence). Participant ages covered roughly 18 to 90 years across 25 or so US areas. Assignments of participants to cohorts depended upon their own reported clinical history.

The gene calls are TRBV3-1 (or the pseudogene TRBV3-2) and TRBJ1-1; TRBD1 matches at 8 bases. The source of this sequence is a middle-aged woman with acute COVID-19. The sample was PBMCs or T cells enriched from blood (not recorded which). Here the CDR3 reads CASTETGAGTEAFF. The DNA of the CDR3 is TGTGCCAGCACCGAGACAGGGGCGGGGACTGAAGCTTTCTTT.